These 25 T cell receptor beta chains were all obtained from the same sample, sequenced in a study of control samples from healthy donors and cancer patients. Libraries were prepared by immunoSEQ multiplex PCR; TCRdb keeps only in-frame clonotypes and omits some of them. The sample shows 130,000 or so clones, roughly 94% of them seen only once. Sequencing used PBMCs. Source of these receptors: a man aged 55-75 years with colorectal cancer.

V and J are TRBV6-5 and TRBJ2-2, with D perhaps matching TRBD1 (5 bases). Germline V gives CDR1 MNHEY, CDR2 SVGAGI. Trimming took 6 bases from V and 4 from J, leaving 12 bases between them. This CDR3 has 14 amino acids. The CDR3 spells CASRLTVGTGELFF. In DNA form, the CDR3 reads TGTGCCAGCAGGCTGACAGTGGGCACCGGGGAGCTGTTTTTT.

The chain has TRBV5-1 and TRBJ2-1, with a possible D match to TRBD2 (7 bases). The CDR3 has 17 amino acids. CDR1 is SGHRS, CDR2 YFSETQ, per germline. Trimming shortened V by 0 bases and J by 5 bases, and 18 bases separated the two germline ends. CDR3 bases: TGCGCCAGCAGCTTGGAGGTAGGGGGGGACAAAGACAATGAGCAGTTCTTC. Translating gives CASSLEVGGDKDNEQFF.

The CDR3 here is CASGRQVASGNTIYF. The CDR3 DNA reads TGTGCCAGCGGTAGACAGGTCGCGTCAGGAAACACCATATATTTT. This chain uses TRBV11-2 with TRBJ1-3, with D maybe TRBD1 (6 bases). The CDR3 covers 15 residues. Trimming left V 8 bases short and J 4 bases short, with 18 bases between. Per the germline V gene, CDR1 is SGHAT and CDR2 is FQNNGV. Using reference TRBV11-2 and TRBJ1-3 for the parts outside the CDR3, the full variable domain is EAGVAQSPRYKIIEKRQSVAFWCNPISGHATLYWYQQILGQGPKLLIQFQNNGVVDDSQLPKDRFSAERLKGVDSTLKIQPAKLEDSAVYLCASGRQVASGNTIYFGEGSWLTVV.

This chain connects TRBV19 to TRBJ2-6; 7 bases map to TRBD1. V shed 0 bases and J 4 bases; nucleotides not matched to a gene: 18. The CDR3 spans 21 residues. CDR1 and CDR2 from the germline V gene are LNHDA and SQIVND (reference sequence). CDR3 nucleotides: TGTGCCAGTAGTATAGATCTTCTTCCGGGACAGCCTGCGAGGGGGGCCAACGTCCTGACTTTC. It translates to CASSIDLLPGQPARGANVLTF.

V usage is TRBV6-2 or TRBV6-3 and J usage is TRBJ2-2; tentatively, D is TRBD2 (7 bases). Trimming removed 6 bases at V and 3 bases at J, with 14 bases between. The CDR3 length is 15 residues. Germline loops: CDR1 MNHEY, CDR2 SVGEGT. The DNA of the CDR3 is TGTGCCAGCAGCCGACGAGGGGGGGACACCGGGGAGCTGTTTTTT. This encodes CASSRRGGDTGELFF.

The chain uses TRBV9 and TRBJ1-4, with a weak D call TRBD1 (5 bases). The CDR3 is 14 residues long. Trimming took off 1 base at V and 1 base at J, with 5 bases between the two ends. Germline lookup yields CDR1 SGDLS and CDR2 YYNGEE. CDR3 DNA sequence: TGTGCCAGCAGCGTACAGGGAACTAATGAAAAACTGTTTTTT. Its translation is CASSVQGTNEKLFF.

Only a few counts were recorded for this clone. The same CDR3 can be traced to other DNA sequences in this sample. J is TRBJ1-2 and V is TRBV6-2 or TRBV6-3; D unclear. The CDR3 is made up of 15 amino acids. Trimming pared 0 bases from V and 0 bases from J, leaving 8 bases between. Germline V gives CDR1 MNHEY, CDR2 SVGEGT. The CDR3 DNA sequence: TGTGCCAGCAGTTACTCGGGCAGATCTAACTATGGCTACACCTTC. Encoded protein: CASSYSGRSNYGYTF.

The chain recombines TRBV24-1 with TRBJ2-1; TRBD1 aligns across 9 bases. Per the germline V gene, CDR1 is KGHDR and CDR2 is SFDVKD. The CDR3 sequence is 16 residues long. After removal of 4 bases from V and 3 bases from J, the junction contained 6 bases not matched to a gene. The DNA for the CDR3 is TGTGCCACCAGTGACAGGGGACAGGGCCTCTACAATGAGCAGTTCTTC. Translation: CATSDRGQGLYNEQFF.

The chain combines TRBV12-3 or TRBV12-4 with TRBJ2-2; D gene unclear. CDR3 length: 13 residues. The V gene lost 4 bases and the J gene lost 0 bases, with 3 bases spanning the gap. CDR3 DNA: TGTGCCAGCAGTTCTGCGAACACCGGGGAGCTGTTTTTT. Translation: CASSSANTGELFF.

This chain joins TRBV5-3 and TRBJ1-5; D gene unclear. TRBV5-3 is recorded as an ORF, its role being uncertain. V lost 5 bases, J lost 0 bases, and 18 bases lay in between. This CDR3 is 17 amino acids long. DNA for the CDR3: TGTGCCAGAAGTGTCGTGGCAGGCACTTATAGCAATCAGCCCCAGCATTTT. Its translation is CARSVVAGTYSNQPQHF.

The rearrangement joins TRBV5-4 to TRBJ2-3; 8 bases agree with TRBD2. The V gene's germline CDR1 is SGHNT and CDR2 YYREEE (reference sequence). The ends lost 2 bases at V and 8 bases at J; junction bases unmatched: 10. The CDR3 runs to 15 residues. The CDR3 DNA sequence: TGTGCCAGCAGCTTCCCGACTAGCCGGGGGGGTACGCAGTATTTT. Translation: CASSFPTSRGGTQYF.

The CDR3 DNA is TGTGCCAGTAAGGGGGAGGAGGGTGAAGCTTTCTTT. As protein: CASKGEEGEAFF. This rearrangement joins TRBV19 to TRBJ1-1; perhaps TRBD1 as D (6 bases). Trimming removed 7 bases at V and 7 bases at J, with 13 bases between. This CDR3 region has 12 residues. Germline CDR1 LNHDA, CDR2 SQIVND (reference sequence).

In regard to this clone: Other nucleotide sequences from this sample produce the same CDR3. The rearrangement joins TRBV18 to TRBJ1-1; D remains unclear. The germline V gene has CDR1 KGHSH and CDR2 LQKENI. V was clipped by 0 bases and J by 1 base, with 3 bases between them. The CDR3 length is 13 residues. CDR3 amino acids: CASSPPGNTEAFF. CDR3 coding DNA: TGTGCCAGCTCACCACCAGGGAACACTGAAGCTTTCTTT.

The gene calls are TRBV7-9 and TRBJ1-1; TRBD1 might be the D (5 bases). This CDR3 is built from 14 residues. The ends were cut back, 0 bases at V and 4 bases at J, with 9 bases in the middle. The germline V gene has CDR1 SEHNR and CDR2 FQNEAQ (reference sequence). The chain's CDR3 is CASSLAMGGTEAFF. The DNA for the CDR3 is TGTGCCAGCAGCTTAGCGATGGGGGGCACTGAAGCTTTCTTT.

V is TRBV6-5 and J is TRBJ2-5; D is perhaps TRBD2 (5 bases). Trimming took 4 bases from V and 5 from J, leaving 8 bases between them. CDR1 is MNHEY, CDR2 SVGAGI, per germline. The CDR3 totals 12 residues. The CDR3 reads CASSSPGETQYF. In nucleotides, the CDR3 is TGTGCCAGCAGTTCCCCGGGGGAGACCCAGTACTTC.

This clone occurred once. The chain joins TRBV19 to TRBJ2-1; D unclear. CDR1 is LNHDA, CDR2 SQIVND, per germline (reference sequence). V lost 7 bases and J 6 bases, leaving 10 bases between the germline ends. The CDR3 totals 12 residues. The CDR3 coding sequence is TGTGCCAGTACCGGGCAGCGCAATGAGCAGTTCTTC. It is translated as CASTGQRNEQFF.

The V and J genes are TRBV5-1 and TRBJ2-5; 8 positions match TRBD1. V was clipped by 6 bases and J by 4 bases; unmatched bases: 8. Germline values: CDR1 SGHRS, CDR2 YFSETQ. CDR3 length equals 14 residues. In nucleotides, the CDR3 is TGCGCCAGCACCCGGGACAGGAGTGGAGAGACCCAGTACTTC. It encodes CASTRDRSGETQYF.

This clone showed up just once. CDR3 sequence: CASSLALGGSPLHF. Written as DNA, the CDR3 is TGTGCCAGCAGCTTAGCACTGGGAGGTTCACCCCTCCACTTT. The rearrangement joins TRBV7-2 to TRBJ1-6; D is ambiguous. The CDR3 is made up of 14 amino acids. V lost 0 bases and J lost 9, with 9 bases in between. Germline V gene lookup returns CDR1 SGHTA and CDR2 FQGNSA.

The rearrangement links TRBV6-5 to TRBJ1-1; maybe TRBD1 (5 bases). With 0 bases removed from V and 2 bases from J, the gap between germline ends came to 13 bases. This CDR3 region has 16 residues. The germline V gene has CDR1 MNHEY and CDR2 SVGAGI. In nucleotides, the CDR3 is TGTGCCAGCAGTTACTCCAGGGCTACCCTAAACACTGAAGCTTTCTTT. Its translation is CASSYSRATLNTEAFF.

The chain recombines TRBV5-4 with TRBJ2-7, with 12 positions matching TRBD1. Germline CDR1 SGHNT, CDR2 YYREEE (reference sequence). This CDR3 region has 17 residues. Germline trimming cut 2 bases from V and 6 bases from J; bases unmatched to any gene: 12. CDR3 DNA sequence: TGTGCCAGCAGCTTCGTTCTCACCGGGACAGGGGGCAGCGAGCAGTACTTC. Protein: CASSFVLTGTGGSEQYF.

This chain connects TRBV28 to TRBJ2-7; D unresolved. The CDR3 is 11 amino acids. The germline V and J ends were trimmed by 5 bases and 10 bases, with 12 bases remaining between them. Germline values: CDR1 MDHEN, CDR2 SYDVKM. The DNA of the CDR3 is TGTGCCAGCAGTATCGAAACCCCCCAGTACTTC. As protein: CASSIETPQYF.

This sequence joins TRBV18 and TRBJ1-5; possible D gene TRBD1, 6 bases. V was pared by 3 bases and J by 0 bases, with 12 bases between. This CDR3 spans 16 amino acids. The germline V gene encodes CDR1 KGHSH and CDR2 LQKENI. Here the CDR3 DNA reads TGTGCCAGCTCACCCTGGACAGTAAATAGCAATCAGCCCCAGCATTTT. It specifies CASSPWTVNSNQPQHF.

This clone was observed a single time. The V gene is TRBV11-3, the J gene TRBJ1-4, with D perhaps TRBD1 (5 bases). The germline V and J ends were trimmed by 1 base and 10 bases, with 13 bases remaining between them. Germline V gene lookup returns CDR1 SGHNT and CDR2 YENEEA. The CDR3 runs to 14 residues. CDR3 nucleotides: TGTGCCAGCAGCTTAGGGACACCGGGCGGAAAACTGTTTTTT. It yields the protein CASSLGTPGGKLFF.

This clone was counted a single time. CDR3 nucleotides: TGTGCCAGCAGTACCGGGGGCACTGAAGCTTTCTTT. Translation gives CASSTGGTEAFF. V gene TRBV6-5 combines with J gene TRBJ1-1; TRBD1 is a possible D gene (5 bases). Germline V lookup: CDR1 MNHEY, CDR2 SVGAGI. The CDR3 sequence is 12 residues long. V was clipped by 5 bases and J by 4 bases, with 8 bases between them.

This clone has a single count. The chain links TRBV6-5 to TRBJ2-3, with 8 bases matching TRBD2. V shed 6 bases and J 6 bases; nucleotides not matched to a gene: 8. There are 14 residues in the CDR3. The germline gives CDR1 MNHEY, CDR2 SVGAGI. CDR3 amino acids: CASRPGLVWDTQYF. CDR3 DNA sequence: TGTGCCAGCAGACCGGGACTAGTCTGGGATACGCAGTATTTT.